This paragraph covers one TCR beta chain sequence. The sample is drawn from a study of blood T cell repertoires in COVID-19. Across the whole study: Material from acute and convalescent COVID-19 was sourced from the United States, Italy and Spain. The cDNA or gDNA used as material had been derived from T cells, B-cell-depleted T cells, or PBMCs.

In the original analysis: Nucleated cell number was recorded as an estimate derived from reference gene primer amplification. Profiling relied on immunoSEQ multiplex PCR, and the TCRdb table lists in-frame clones only, not all of them. V and J calls and clone size are those listed in that table; D and trimming were worked out from the DNA. The sample records some 170,000 clones, about 90% being singletons. Enrolled through a virtual design, the participants were between roughly 18 and 100 years of age and came from under 25 US areas. Germline lookup yields CDR1 SGDLS and CDR2 YYNGEE. V dropped 0 bases and J dropped 4 bases, with 10 bases sitting between them. This CDR3 has 14 residues.

The TCR was taken from a human donor with acute COVID-19. The donor label of this sample is uncertain. Sequencing was done on a sample of PBMCs or T cells enriched from blood (not recorded which). The rearrangement links TRBV9 to TRBJ2-5; no firm D call. CDR3 protein: CASSVDPTGETQYF. The CDR3 nucleotides are TGTGCCAGCAGCGTAGATCCGACTGGAGAGACCCAGTACTTC.